The 26 T cell receptor beta chains below come from one sample, sequenced in a study of identical twins. MiXCR, run by TCRdb on the 5' RACE reads, gives a single entry per CDR3 protein. The sample lists 280,000 or so distinct CDR3 sequences, under 9% occurring once. These same records also appear under a second study, on yellow fever vaccine responses in identical twins.

The sequenced sample was memory (CD45RO+) T cells sorted from blood. The receptors originated from a woman younger than 30 in good health.

This clonotype was recorded many times. This chain links TRBV6-5 with TRBJ1-2; D ambiguous. V was pared by 0 bases and J by 0 bases, with 14 bases between. The germline V gene encodes CDR1 MNHEY and CDR2 SVGAGI. The CDR3 has 17 amino acids. The CDR3 sequence: CASSYSAAGRANYGYTF. The CDR3 DNA sequence: TGTGCCAGCAGTTACTCTGCTGCGGGGAGAGCTAACTATGGCTACACCTTC.

The V and J genes are TRBV3-1 and TRBJ2-1; possible D gene TRBD2, 6 bases. Trimming shortened V by 4 bases and J by 5 bases, and 6 bases separated the two germline ends. The V gene's germline CDR1 is LGHDT and CDR2 YNNKEL (reference sequence). The CDR3 loop spans 12 amino acids. The chain's CDR3 is CASSRGDNEQFF. In DNA form, the CDR3 reads TGTGCCAGCAGCCGCGGGGACAATGAGCAGTTCTTC.

This rearrangement joins TRBV5-1 to TRBJ2-3; 12 bases align to TRBD1. The CDR3 runs 16 residues. Trimming took 3 bases from V and 4 from J; bases not matched to a gene: 6. From germline, CDR1 is SGHRS and CDR2 YFSETQ. This CDR3 reads CASSWIGTGGADTQYF. CDR3 nucleotide sequence: TGCGCCAGCAGCTGGATTGGGACAGGGGGCGCAGATACGCAGTATTTT.

This clonotype has more than one count but fewer than ten. The chain's CDR3 is CASSRGQGTSGNTIYF. The CDR3 DNA sequence: TGTGCCAGCAGCCGGGGACAGGGGACCTCTGGAAACACCATATATTTT. The rearrangement joins TRBV3-1 to TRBJ1-3; TRBD1 matches at 10 bases. The trim removed 4 bases at V and 0 bases at J, leaving 3 bases unmatched. There are 16 residues in the CDR3. CDR1 and CDR2 (germline): LGHDT, YNNKEL (reference sequence). Combining the CDR3 with reference TRBV3-1 and TRBJ1-3 gives the whole variable domain DTAVSQTPKYLVTQMGNDKSIKCEQNLGHDTMYWYKQDSKKFLKIMFSYNNKELIINETVPNRFSPKSPDKAHLNLHINSLELGDSAVYFCASSRGQGTSGNTIYFGEGSWLTVV.

This clonotype was counted at least ten times. This chain uses TRBV20-1 with TRBJ2-1, with 13 bases matching TRBD2. V trimming: 6 bases; J trimming: 6 bases; junction bases outside the gene matches: 5. CDR3 size: 14 residues. Germline CDR1 reads DFQATT; CDR2 reads SNEGSKA (reference sequence). The CDR3 DNA follows: TGCAGTGCGTGGACTAGCGGGAGAGGCAATGAGCAGTTCTTC. Its protein is CSAWTSGRGNEQFF.

The table lists this clonotype with many counts. The CDR3 is CASRSKSKTYGYTF. The CDR3 DNA sequence: TGTGCCAGCAGATCCAAATCAAAAACCTATGGCTACACCTTC. This chain links TRBV6-1 with TRBJ1-2; no clear D gene. With 6 bases removed from V and 4 bases from J, the gap between germline ends came to 15 bases. This CDR3 comprises 14 residues. Germline V gives CDR1 MNHNS, CDR2 SASEGT.

This clonotype was detected a few times. The rearrangement links TRBV6-1 to TRBJ2-1, with TRBD2 identical over 7 bases. The junction had 9 bases not matched to a gene; V was cut back by 8 bases and J by 2 bases. Germline V lookup: CDR1 MNHNS, CDR2 SASEGT. The CDR3 contains 15 residues. The CDR3 region is CASLASGAAYNEQFF. Here the CDR3 DNA reads TGTGCCAGCCTGGCTAGCGGAGCCGCCTACAATGAGCAGTTCTTC.

The chain carries TRBV20-1 and TRBJ2-1, with 9 bases fitting TRBD2. The CDR3 covers 15 residues. V was clipped by 0 bases and J by 7 bases; unmatched bases: 7. Germline CDR1 reads DFQATT; CDR2 reads SNEGSKA (reference sequence). DNA of the CDR3: TGCAGTGCTAGAGATGGTAGCGGGAGTACTAATGAGCAGTTCTTC. Protein sequence: CSARDGSGSTNEQFF.

This clonotype has ten or more counts. V and J are TRBV12-3 or TRBV12-4 and TRBJ1-5; maybe TRBD1 (5 bases). Trimming pared 5 bases from V and 4 bases from J, leaving 9 bases between. CDR3 length: 13 amino acids. Here the CDR3 reads CASSPGGNQPQHF. Here the CDR3 DNA reads TGTGCCAGCAGTCCGGGGGGGAATCAGCCCCAGCATTTT.

About this clonotype itself: The junction departs from the called germline gene at one end, perhaps through a read error. The J gene is TRBJ2-2, the V gene TRBV5-1, with TRBD1 matching 9 bases. Germline CDR1 reads SGHRS; CDR2 reads YFSETQ. CDR3 length equals 16 residues. The DNA of the CDR3 is TGCGACAGCAGCCCTAGGACAGGGGAGGCGACCGGGGAGCTGTTTTTT. This sequence encodes CDSSPRTGEATGELFF.

This clonotype showed up many times. V usage is TRBV4-1 and J usage is TRBJ2-1, with a possible D match to TRBD2 (5 bases). Trimming removed 0 bases at V and 6 bases at J, with 15 bases between. Germline V gene data show CDR1 as MGHRA and CDR2 as YSYEKL. The CDR3 loop spans 16 amino acids. The CDR3 region has the DNA TGCGCCAGCAGCCAAGAGTCCAGGAGGTTTCTCAATGAGCAGTTCTTC. Protein: CASSQESRRFLNEQFF.

This clonotype came up many times. The gene calls are TRBV7-9 and TRBJ2-5, with TRBD2 as a possible D gene (5 bases). CDR3 length: 12 amino acids. The V gene lost 1 base and the J gene lost 6 bases, with 6 bases spanning the gap. Looked up from germline, CDR1 is SEHNR and CDR2 is FQNEAQ (reference sequence). This CDR3 is CASSLGGKTQYF. CDR3 coding DNA: TGTGCCAGCAGCTTAGGAGGGAAGACCCAGTACTTC.

This clonotype was counted ten times or more. The rearrangement links TRBV28 to TRBJ1-1, with 10 positions matching TRBD1. The CDR3 consists of 14 residues. CDR1 MDHEN and CDR2 SYDVKM come from the germline V gene. J lost 4 bases, V lost 6 bases, and 5 bases had no gene match. Here the CDR3 DNA reads TGTGCCAGCAGGGCTTGGACAGGGGGCACTGAAGCTTTCTTT. The encoded protein is CASRAWTGGTEAFF.

There are a few counts of this clonotype. V and J are TRBV29-1 and TRBJ2-5, with 8 bases identical to TRBD1. CDR3 length: 12 residues. Germline CDR1 SQVTM, CDR2 ANQGSEA. J lost 5 bases, V lost 4 bases, and 3 bases had no gene match. The CDR3 DNA sequence: TGCAGCGTTGCGGACAGGGCGGAGACCCAGTACTTC. Translation gives CSVADRAETQYF.

The chain joins TRBV11-2 to TRBJ1-1, with D uncertain. The CDR3 runs 12 residues. Germline lookup yields CDR1 SGHAT and CDR2 FQNNGV. V lost 1 base and J lost 9, with 9 bases in between. This CDR3 reads CASSLASGKAFF. The CDR3 DNA reads TGTGCCAGCAGCTTAGCTTCCGGAAAAGCTTTCTTT.

The gene calls are TRBV4-2 and TRBJ1-5, with 7 bases lining up with TRBD1. V shed 0 bases and J 4 bases; nucleotides not matched to a gene: 12. Germline CDR1 is LGHNA and CDR2 is YNFKEQ. The CDR3 contains 18 residues. For the CDR3, the DNA is TGTGCCAGCAGCCAAGAAGCTCCGGGGACAGCAATAAATCAGCCCCAGCATTTT. Its protein is CASSQEAPGTAINQPQHF.

Only a few counts were recorded for this clonotype. The chain has TRBV20-1 and TRBJ2-7; 8 bases map to TRBD1. The V gene's germline CDR1 is DFQATT and CDR2 SNEGSKA (reference sequence). V dropped 4 bases and J dropped 3; count of bases not matched to a gene: 5. CDR3 length: 13 amino acids. CDR3: CSAKSTGDYEQYV. CDR3 nucleotides: TGCAGTGCTAAGTCGACAGGGGACTACGAGCAGTACGTC.

This clonotype was picked up many times. CDR3 sequence (DNA): TGCGCCAGCAGCTTAACTCTCAATGAGCAGTTCTTC. Its protein product is CASSLTLNEQFF. The chain combines TRBV5-1 with TRBJ2-1; D uncertain. Trimming cost V 2 bases and J 6 bases, with 6 bases left between them. The V gene's germline CDR1 is SGHRS and CDR2 YFSETQ. The CDR3 contains 12 residues. Drawing the rest from reference TRBV5-1 and TRBJ2-1, the complete variable domain is KAGVTQTPRYLIKTRGQQVTLSCSPISGHRSVSWYQQTPGQGLQFLFEYFSETQRNKGNFPGRFSGRQFSNSRSEMNVSTLELGDSALYLCASSLTLNEQFFGPGTRLTVL.

This clonotype came up many times. The V and J genes are TRBV5-5 and TRBJ2-2; D not resolved. With 2 bases removed from V and 7 bases from J, the gap between germline ends came to 6 bases. CDR3 length equals 12 residues. The germline V gene has CDR1 SGHKS and CDR2 YYEKEE (reference sequence). The DNA for the CDR3 is TGTGCCAGCAGCTTCCTGGGCGGGGAGCTGTTTTTT. Its translation: CASSFLGGELFF.

This clonotype was counted only a few times. Written as DNA, the CDR3 is TGTGCCAGCACCTCAGACTGGACTAGCGGACTAAAGCAGCACAATGAGCAGTTCTTC. Its translation: CASTSDWTSGLKQHNEQFF. This sequence joins TRBV11-2 and TRBJ2-1; 10 positions agree with TRBD2. Germline V lookup: CDR1 SGHAT, CDR2 FQNNGV. After removal of 7 bases from V and 5 bases from J, the junction contained 20 bases not matched to a gene. This CDR3 comprises 19 residues.

This clonotype was counted a few times. The chain uses TRBV6-1 and TRBJ2-1; TRBD2 aligns across 13 bases. Unmatched junction bases numbered 12, after V lost 6 bases and J lost 10 bases. The CDR3 contains 16 residues. Germline V gene sequence: CDR1 MNHNS, CDR2 SASEGT. Here the CDR3 reads CASSPLAGGPSKEQFF. DNA of the CDR3: TGTGCCAGCAGCCCACTAGCGGGAGGGCCGTCGAAGGAGCAGTTCTTC.

The table lists this clonotype with many counts. The V gene is TRBV6-2 or TRBV6-3, the J gene TRBJ1-5; no clear D. V was shortened by 7 bases and J by 6 bases, with 16 bases between the two germline ends. This CDR3 spans 14 amino acids. Germline V gene lookup returns CDR1 MNHEY and CDR2 SVGEGT. The DNA for the CDR3 is TGTGCCAGCACCTCCAAACGGGCCCTTCAGCCCCAGCATTTT. This encodes CASTSKRALQPQHF.

The sample holds a few counts of this clonotype. The chain has TRBV24-1 and TRBJ1-1; D may be TRBD1 (5 bases). CDR3 size: 14 residues. Germline CDR1 is KGHDR and CDR2 is SFDVKD. Trimming took 4 bases from V and 4 from J, leaving 12 bases between them. The CDR3 is CATSDHRQPTEAFF. For the CDR3, the DNA is TGTGCCACCAGTGACCATAGACAGCCCACTGAAGCTTTCTTT.

This clonotype occurred many times. The CDR3 spells CASSQWPEVHSGNTIYF. The CDR3, as DNA: TGTGCCAGCAGCCAATGGCCTGAGGTTCACTCTGGAAACACCATATATTTT. The chain is built from TRBV3-1 and TRBJ1-3; D is undetermined. The germline V gene encodes CDR1 LGHDT and CDR2 YNNKEL (reference sequence). The CDR3 length is 17 residues. Trimming shortened V by 2 bases and J by 0 bases, and 14 bases separated the two germline ends.

V and J are TRBV5-1 and TRBJ1-4; D not resolved. The CDR3 runs 16 residues. V dropped 1 base and J dropped 0 bases, with 10 bases sitting between them. The germline CDR1 and CDR2 sequences are SGHRS and YFSETQ. This CDR3 reads CASSLYGSATNEKLFF. CDR3 DNA: TGCGCCAGCAGCTTGTACGGGAGTGCAACTAATGAAAAACTGTTTTTT.

This clonotype was seen only a few times. The chain uses TRBV5-4 and TRBJ2-2, with 10 bases aligning to TRBD2. The CDR3 sequence is 18 residues long. Germline loops: CDR1 SGHNT, CDR2 YYREEE (reference sequence). With 5 bases clipped from V and 0 bases from J, the junction kept 10 bases outside the gene matches. The CDR3 DNA sequence: TGTGCCAGCAGGCCTGGACTAGCGGAAATAACGAACACCGGGGAGCTGTTTTTT. Protein: CASRPGLAEITNTGELFF.